The rows below give T cell receptor beta chains drawn from one sample of a study of blood T cell repertoires in COVID-19. TCRdb's table, derived via immunoSEQ multiplex PCR, lists solely in-frame clones and lacks some. This sample has fewer than 300,000 clones; 65% to 85% occur once, and the top ten carry approximately 6%. The sample taken for sequencing was peripheral blood. The receptors originated from a man at least 80 years old with acute or convalescent COVID-19. The CDR3 runs from the conserved cysteine through the conserved F or W. The order of the fields is CDR3 DNA, CDR3 protein, V gene, J gene, clone size, D gene. D genes are given only for firm matches. Some rows have no size entry. The others give once, few or many, or a class for an expanded clone.

cdr3_nt: TGTGCCAGCAGCTTACGACAGGGGAAAGAGACCCAGTACTTC; cdr3_aa: CASSLRQGKETQYF; v_call: TRBV5-4; j_call: TRBJ2-5; clone_size: -; d_call: TRBD1
cdr3_nt: TGTGCCAGCAGCCAAGTGGGCGGGGGCACTGAGCAGTTCTTC; cdr3_aa: CASSQVGGGTEQFF; v_call: TRBV3-1/TRBV3-2; j_call: TRBJ2-1; clone_size: -; d_call: -
cdr3_nt: TGTGCCAGCAGCCAAGATGAGATTAGAGGGTCCGAGACCCAGTACTTC; cdr3_aa: CASSQDEIRGSETQYF; v_call: TRBV3-1/TRBV3-2; j_call: TRBJ2-5; clone_size: once; d_call: -
cdr3_nt: TGTGCCAGCAGCCAATCGACAGGGGTTAATGAAAAACTGTTTTTT; cdr3_aa: CASSQSTGVNEKLFF; v_call: TRBV3-1/TRBV3-2; j_call: TRBJ1-4; clone_size: -; d_call: TRBD1
cdr3_nt: TGTGCCAGCAAGGGGGAGGGAAGACTCTACGAGCAGTACTTC; cdr3_aa: CASKGEGRLYEQYF; v_call: TRBV6-5; j_call: TRBJ2-7; clone_size: -; d_call: -
cdr3_nt: TGTGCCAGCAGGACAGGGATGTATACGGCCTACGAGCAGTACTTC; cdr3_aa: CASRTGMYTAYEQYF; v_call: TRBV27; j_call: TRBJ2-7; clone_size: -; d_call: TRBD1
cdr3_nt: TGTGCCAGCGGGCCCCCGACAGCCAGCTATGGCTACACCTTC; cdr3_aa: CASGPPTASYGYTF; v_call: TRBV28; j_call: TRBJ1-2; clone_size: -; d_call: -
cdr3_nt: TGTGCCAGCAGCTTATCAACGGGACTCTCCTACGAGCAGTACTTC; cdr3_aa: CASSLSTGLSYEQYF; v_call: TRBV11-1; j_call: TRBJ2-7; clone_size: -; d_call: -
cdr3_nt: TGTGCCAGCAGCCAAGGACAGGCGAACACTGAAGCTTTCTTT; cdr3_aa: CASSQGQANTEAFF; v_call: TRBV3-1/TRBV3-2; j_call: TRBJ1-1; clone_size: -; d_call: -
cdr3_nt: TGTGCCAGCAGTGGGGCTGCAGACTCGACAGGGAGGTACTTC; cdr3_aa: CASSGAADSTGRYF; v_call: TRBV27; j_call: TRBJ2-7; clone_size: -; d_call: TRBD1
cdr3_nt: TGTGCCAGCAGGAAACAGACCCCTGAAGCTTTCTTT; cdr3_aa: CASRKQTPEAFF; v_call: TRBV28; j_call: TRBJ1-1; clone_size: -; d_call: -
cdr3_nt: TGCAGCGTTGAGAACGCCAGGGGGATTTATCAGCCCCAGCATTTT; cdr3_aa: CSVENARGIYQPQHF; v_call: TRBV29-1; j_call: TRBJ1-5; clone_size: -; d_call: TRBD1
cdr3_nt: TGTGCCATCAGTGTAGCGGGACAGCACTCCTACGAGCAGTACTTC; cdr3_aa: CAISVAGQHSYEQYF; v_call: TRBV10-3; j_call: TRBJ2-7; clone_size: -; d_call: -
cdr3_nt: TGTGCCAGCAGTTTAGGTGGGGGCGAGGGTGAAAAACTGTTTTTT; cdr3_aa: CASSLGGGEGEKLFF; v_call: TRBV28; j_call: TRBJ1-4; clone_size: -; d_call: -
cdr3_nt: TGTGCCAGCAGTTTGCTAGCATCGGATGAGCAGTTCTTC; cdr3_aa: CASSLLASDEQFF; v_call: TRBV27; j_call: TRBJ2-1; clone_size: -; d_call: -
cdr3_nt: TGCGCCAGCAGCTTGTCCGGGGGGAGTGGACAGCCCCAGCATTTT; cdr3_aa: CASSLSGGSGQPQHF; v_call: TRBV5-1; j_call: TRBJ1-5; clone_size: -; d_call: -
cdr3_nt: TGTGCCAGCAGCCCCCCTACGTGGGAGCAGTACTTC; cdr3_aa: CASSPPTWEQYF; v_call: TRBV2; j_call: TRBJ2-7; clone_size: -; d_call: -
cdr3_nt: TGTGCCAGCACCGGTGTCACAGGCGCCTATGGCTACACCTTC; cdr3_aa: CASTGVTGAYGYTF; v_call: TRBV3-1/TRBV3-2; j_call: TRBJ1-2; clone_size: -; d_call: -
cdr3_nt: TGCAGCGCCGGGACAGCCACTGAAGCTTTCTTT; cdr3_aa: CSAGTATEAFF; v_call: TRBV29-1; j_call: TRBJ1-1; clone_size: -; d_call: TRBD1
cdr3_nt: TGTGCCAGCGGTTCCGAAGCGGTCTCCTACGAGCAGTACTTC; cdr3_aa: CASGSEAVSYEQYF; v_call: TRBV2; j_call: TRBJ2-7; clone_size: -; d_call: -
cdr3_nt: TGTGCCAGCAGCTTAGATGGCGGGACGGGCTACGAGCAGTACTTC; cdr3_aa: CASSLDGGTGYEQYF; v_call: TRBV11-2; j_call: TRBJ2-7; clone_size: -; d_call: -
cdr3_nt: TGTGCCTGGAGTGTAGTCCGGGGGGCAGGGGATACGCAGTATTTT; cdr3_aa: CAWSVVRGAGDTQYF; v_call: TRBV30; j_call: TRBJ2-3; clone_size: -; d_call: -
cdr3_nt: TGTGCCAGCTCATGGACAGGGACAGAACCCCAGCATTTT; cdr3_aa: CASSWTGTEPQHF; v_call: TRBV18; j_call: TRBJ1-5; clone_size: -; d_call: TRBD1
cdr3_nt: TGTGCCAGCAGCTTAGACGGGACAGGGGTAACTGAAGCTTTCTTT; cdr3_aa: CASSLDGTGVTEAFF; v_call: TRBV7-9; j_call: TRBJ1-1; clone_size: -; d_call: TRBD1
cdr3_nt: TGTGCCAGCAGCTTAATGGGACAGGTCTCCCAGCCCCAGCATTTT; cdr3_aa: CASSLMGQVSQPQHF; v_call: TRBV11-2; j_call: TRBJ1-5; clone_size: few; d_call: TRBD1
cdr3_nt: TGTGCCAGCAGCATTAGGATGGGACTAGCGGGGGGAGGATACGAGCAGTACTTC; cdr3_aa: CASSIRMGLAGGGYEQYF; v_call: TRBV27; j_call: TRBJ2-7; clone_size: -; d_call: TRBD2
cdr3_nt: TGTGCCAGCAGTGACGGCGGGACAGGGAGAGATACGCAGTATTTT; cdr3_aa: CASSDGGTGRDTQYF; v_call: TRBV6-4; j_call: TRBJ2-3; clone_size: -; d_call: TRBD1
cdr3_nt: TGTGCCAGCAGCTTAGTCCCTAGCGTCGACTACGAGCAGTACTTC; cdr3_aa: CASSLVPSVDYEQYF; v_call: TRBV7-9; j_call: TRBJ2-7; clone_size: -; d_call: -
cdr3_nt: TGTGCCAGCAGCCAAGAGCGGACTAGCGGGACCCAGTACTTC; cdr3_aa: CASSQERTSGTQYF; v_call: TRBV4-2; j_call: TRBJ2-5; clone_size: -; d_call: TRBD2
cdr3_nt: TGCGCCAGCAGCAGGGTAGGGACTAGCGACTACAATGAGCAGTTCTTC; cdr3_aa: CASSRVGTSDYNEQFF; v_call: TRBV5-1; j_call: TRBJ2-1; clone_size: -; d_call: TRBD2
cdr3_nt: TGTGCCAGCAGTTTAGCCGGGACAGTGAACACCGGGGAGCTGTTTTTT; cdr3_aa: CASSLAGTVNTGELFF; v_call: TRBV28; j_call: TRBJ2-2; clone_size: -; d_call: TRBD1
cdr3_nt: TGTGCCTGGAGTACCGGACAGGGTGAAGCTTTCTTT; cdr3_aa: CAWSTGQGEAFF; v_call: TRBV30; j_call: TRBJ1-1; clone_size: -; d_call: TRBD1
cdr3_nt: TGTGCCAGCAGTTATCCCCAGGTGATTCTAGCGGGAGGAGATACGCAGTATTTT; cdr3_aa: CASSYPQVILAGGDTQYF; v_call: TRBV6-2/TRBV6-3; j_call: TRBJ2-3; clone_size: few; d_call: TRBD2
cdr3_nt: TGTGCCAGCAGTCGGGTGGGCGAGCAGTACTTC; cdr3_aa: CASSRVGEQYF; v_call: TRBV7-9; j_call: TRBJ2-7; clone_size: -; d_call: -
cdr3_nt: TGTGCCAGCAGTTATAGCGGTGACTCTCCGGATACGCAGTATTTT; cdr3_aa: CASSYSGDSPDTQYF; v_call: TRBV27; j_call: TRBJ2-3; clone_size: once; d_call: -
cdr3_nt: TGCAGCGCTGTGATGGGAGGCTCGGGAGGGGAGCAGTACTTC; cdr3_aa: CSAVMGGSGGEQYF; v_call: TRBV29-1; j_call: TRBJ2-7; clone_size: once; d_call: TRBD2
cdr3_nt: TGTGCCAGCGCTATCCCGGGACTGGACCTGTACCAAGAGACCCAGTACTTC; cdr3_aa: CASAIPGLDLYQETQYF; v_call: TRBV7-2; j_call: TRBJ2-5; clone_size: -; d_call: -
cdr3_nt: TGTGCCAGCAGTGAGACAGGGGGCCCAGAGACCCAGTACTTC; cdr3_aa: CASSETGGPETQYF; v_call: TRBV28; j_call: TRBJ2-5; clone_size: -; d_call: TRBD1
cdr3_nt: TGTGCCAGCAGTTTAGATGAGTTTTCACCCCTCCACTTT; cdr3_aa: CASSLDEFSPLHF; v_call: TRBV12-3/TRBV12-4; j_call: TRBJ1-6; clone_size: -; d_call: -
cdr3_nt: TGCGCCAGCAGTGAGGGGGCTAGCGGGGTAACCTACGAGCAGTACTTC; cdr3_aa: CASSEGASGVTYEQYF; v_call: TRBV10-2; j_call: TRBJ2-7; clone_size: -; d_call: TRBD2
cdr3_nt: TGTGCCAGCAGTGAAGCCCCCCGGACTGTCATGAACACTGAAGCTTTCTTT; cdr3_aa: CASSEAPRTVMNTEAFF; v_call: TRBV6-1; j_call: TRBJ1-1; clone_size: -; d_call: -
cdr3_nt: TGTGCCAGCAGTCCCCAAGGTAACAGATTTCCTAACTATGGCTACACCTTC; cdr3_aa: CASSPQGNRFPNYGYTF; v_call: TRBV27; j_call: TRBJ1-2; clone_size: -; d_call: -
cdr3_nt: TGTGCCAGCAGATCGGACAGTCTCTATGGCTACACCTTC; cdr3_aa: CASRSDSLYGYTF; v_call: TRBV2; j_call: TRBJ1-2; clone_size: -; d_call: -
cdr3_nt: TGCGCCAGCAGCTCCCGGACGGGGGAAGGGGCAGGAGGTACGCAGTATTTT; cdr3_aa: CASSSRTGEGAGGTQYF; v_call: TRBV5-1; j_call: TRBJ2-3; clone_size: -; d_call: -
cdr3_nt: TGCGCCAGCAGCTGGGGGGGACAGGGACATGAGCAGTTCTTC; cdr3_aa: CASSWGGQGHEQFF; v_call: TRBV5-1; j_call: TRBJ2-1; clone_size: -; d_call: TRBD1
cdr3_nt: TGTGCCAGCAGTTCCGGACAGGGATCCTTTGGCGGGGAGCTGTTTTTT; cdr3_aa: CASSSGQGSFGGELFF; v_call: TRBV28; j_call: TRBJ2-2; clone_size: once; d_call: TRBD1
cdr3_nt: TGTGCCAGCAGCCCCGGGGTAGCGGGAGGGCCTAGCACAGATACGCAGTATTTT; cdr3_aa: CASSPGVAGGPSTDTQYF; v_call: TRBV5-6; j_call: TRBJ2-3; clone_size: -; d_call: TRBD2
cdr3_nt: TGCGCCAGCAGTGCTGGACAGGGGGTCAATCAGCCCCAGCATTTT; cdr3_aa: CASSAGQGVNQPQHF; v_call: TRBV5-1; j_call: TRBJ1-5; clone_size: -; d_call: TRBD1
cdr3_nt: TGTGCCAGTAGTTTAGCGGGGGGCCCGGAGACCCAGTACTTC; cdr3_aa: CASSLAGGPETQYF; v_call: TRBV19; j_call: TRBJ2-5; clone_size: -; d_call: TRBD2